A single sample gave rise to the 15 T cell receptor beta chains below, sequenced in a study of shared clonotypes between healthy human individuals (dated by TCRdb to the early 2020s). The library came from the immunoSEQ multiplex PCR assay. In its TCRdb copy, this immuneACCESS table keeps in-frame sequences only and misses some clones. Where compared with another copy, unresolved V genes explain less than half of these, and the others have no known cause. This sample gives roughly 720,000 clones in total; about 90% of them show up just once. 30% to 35% of the sample belongs to the ten largest clones. Sequenced input: memory CD8+ T cells from PBMCs. The meaning of the sample's cell subset or site label: CD45RO+ cells pooled with CCR7-negative TemRA cells. The receptors derive from a man in his late teens or twenties in good health. Some clones in this sample may be carry-over from other donors' samples.

This clone was recorded a few times. The V and J genes are TRBV15 and TRBJ2-1, with TRBD2 matching 7 bases. The germline CDR1 and CDR2 sequences are LNHNV and YYDKDF (reference sequence). V trimming: 5 bases; J trimming: 7 bases; junction bases outside the gene matches: 8. CDR3 length: 14 amino acids. The CDR3 DNA follows: TGTGCCACCAGCTCGCGGGAGTTGGGGAATGAGCAGTTCTTC. Its translation is CATSSRELGNEQFF.

In this sample, this clone turned up once. The J gene is TRBJ1-1, the V gene TRBV9; no firm D call. With 0 bases removed from V and 10 bases from J, the gap between germline ends came to 13 bases. Germline V CDR1 and CDR2: SGDLS, YYNGEE. This CDR3 comprises 13 residues. Written as DNA, the CDR3 is TGTGCCAGCAGCGTAGGTGTAAGGAGTGGAGCTTTCTTT. Translation: CASSVGVRSGAFF.

This clone was seen just once. This same CDR3 is encoded by further DNA sequences in the sample. This chain uses TRBV7-3 with TRBJ2-1; 9 nucleotides align to TRBD2. Losses at the gene ends were 5 bases for V and 3 bases for J; bases not matched to a gene: 5. There are 15 residues in the CDR3. Germline assignment: CDR1 SGHTA and CDR2 FQGTGA. The CDR3 reads CASSPLAGVYNEQFF. CDR3 in DNA: TGTGCCAGCAGCCCCTTAGCGGGAGTCTACAATGAGCAGTTCTTC.

This chain links TRBV7-7 with TRBJ2-3, with D possibly matching TRBD2 (6 bases). The V and J ends lost 2 bases and 2 bases respectively, with 11 bases between them. CDR1 is SSHAT and CDR2 is FNYEAQ in the germline V gene (reference sequence). The CDR3 spans 15 residues. CDR3 in DNA: TGTGCCAGCAGCTTAAATCAGGACTACACAGATACGCAGTATTTT. This codes for CASSLNQDYTDTQYF.

This chain uses TRBV6-5 with TRBJ2-2, with 7 bases matching TRBD1. This CDR3 is built from 15 residues. Germline V gene sequence: CDR1 MNHEY, CDR2 SVGAGI. With V trimmed by 3 bases and J by 2 bases, 3 bases remained unmatched. CDR3 DNA sequence: TGTGCCAGCAGTTATGGGGACAGCAACACCGGGGAGCTGTTTTTT. It encodes CASSYGDSNTGELFF.

The chain has TRBV5-1 and TRBJ2-1, with TRBD1 matching 8 bases. CDR3 size: 15 residues. Germline V lookup: CDR1 SGHRS, CDR2 YFSETQ. V was pared by 0 bases and J by 9 bases, with 8 bases of the junction left unmatched. The CDR3 sequence is CASSLVGQGLTEQFF. In DNA form, the CDR3 reads TGCGCCAGCAGCTTGGTAGGACAGGGTTTGACTGAGCAGTTCTTC.

The chain employs TRBV4-1 and TRBJ1-5; D might be TRBD1 (6 bases). V was clipped by 4 bases and J by 3 bases, with 10 bases between them. Looked up from germline, CDR1 is MGHRA and CDR2 is YSYEKL. This CDR3 contains 14 residues. The CDR3 protein is CASSLTGTNQPQHF. CDR3 sequence (DNA): TGCGCCAGCAGCCTTACAGGGACCAATCAGCCCCAGCATTTT.

V and J are TRBV7-9 and TRBJ2-3; TRBD2 agrees at 11 bases. Trimming cost V 8 bases and J 2 bases; bases outside gene matches: 6. The CDR3 covers 15 residues. Germline V lookup: CDR1 SEHNR, CDR2 FQNEAQ (reference sequence). CDR3 in amino acids: CASEGLADNTDTQYF. DNA for the CDR3: TGTGCCAGCGAGGGACTAGCGGATAACACAGATACGCAGTATTTT.

This clone is a singleton in its sample. Other nucleotide sequences in the sample specify the same CDR3. This chain links TRBV27 with TRBJ1-1; no reliable D call. The CDR3 runs 13 residues. With 1 base removed from V and 2 bases from J, the gap between germline ends came to 5 bases. Germline loops: CDR1 MNHEY, CDR2 SMNVEV (reference sequence). The DNA for the CDR3 is TGTGCCAGCAGTTTATTCCGAAACACTGAAGCTTTCTTT. Amino acid sequence: CASSLFRNTEAFF.

The V and J genes are TRBV11-2 and TRBJ2-7; the D call may be TRBD1 or TRBD2 (5 bases each). Deletions cut 3 bases from V and 4 bases from J, with 13 bases between. This CDR3 is 14 amino acids long. The germline gives CDR1 SGHAT, CDR2 FQNNGV. The CDR3 sequence is CASSFEIEGYEQYF. The CDR3 bases are TGTGCCAGCAGCTTCGAAATCGAGGGGTACGAGCAGTACTTC.

This sequence joins TRBV6-1 and TRBJ1-2, with D perhaps TRBD1 (6 bases). The CDR3 covers 15 residues. Trimming shortened V by 3 bases and J by 3 bases, and 14 bases separated the two germline ends. Per the germline V gene, CDR1 is MNHNS and CDR2 is SASEGT. CDR3 nucleotide sequence: TGTGCCAGCAGTGATGCGCCAGGGGTTCACTATGGCTACACCTTC. Protein sequence: CASSDAPGVHYGYTF.

The chain is built from TRBV19 and TRBJ2-5; 7 nucleotides line up with TRBD1. Germline CDR1 LNHDA, CDR2 SQIVND (reference sequence). The ends lost 7 bases at V and 1 base at J; junction bases unmatched: 9. This CDR3 has 15 residues. The CDR3 loop is CASNSRDSSQETQYF. For the CDR3, the DNA is TGTGCCAGTAATTCCCGGGACAGCTCCCAAGAGACCCAGTACTTC.

J is TRBJ1-1 and V is TRBV18; no firm D call. Germline V gene lookup returns CDR1 KGHSH and CDR2 LQKENI. V was cut by 6 bases and J by 5 bases, with 19 bases left in between. There are 15 residues in the CDR3. The CDR3 coding sequence is TGTGCCAGCTCCAACCTGGACTCTAGAGGGACTGAAGCTTTCTTT. It specifies CASSNLDSRGTEAFF.

The chain is built from TRBV4-1 and TRBJ1-3, with unresolved D. The CDR3 is made up of 15 amino acids. Germline CDR1 reads MGHRA; CDR2 reads YSYEKL. The ends were cut back, 1 base at V and 3 bases at J, with 10 bases in the middle. CDR3 in DNA: TGCGCCAGCAGCCAAGTATCGCTGGGTGGAAACACCATATATTTT. It translates to CASSQVSLGGNTIYF.

The chain combines TRBV5-6 with TRBJ2-5; a weak D match, TRBD2 (6 bases). The better agreement between TRBJ2-7 and the DNA end casts doubt on the J call. The CDR3 is made up of 13 amino acids. In germline, CDR1 is SGHDT, CDR2 YYEEEE. This chain's CDR3 is CASSWAGGYEQYF. The CDR3 DNA is TGTGCCAGCAGCTGGGCCGGGGGCTACGAGCAGTACTTC.